This is a list of T cell receptor beta chains from one sample in a study of cytomegalovirus exposure and HLA in healthy donors. Some clones are missing from TCRdb's copy, which holds only in-frame ones; the method was immunoSEQ multiplex PCR. The sample contains more than 65,000 clones, around 74% of which appear only once. Sequenced: PBMCs. Receptors originate from a woman aged 50 to 60 in good health and CMV-seropositive. Each CDR3 is given with its conserved first and last residue. A D gene is named only where the DNA matches it firmly. Clone size appears in some rows only: once, few, many, or a class for an expanded clone.

d_call: TRBD1; j_call: TRBJ2-7; clone_size: .; v_call: TRBV6-1; cdr3_length: 15; cdr3_nt: TGTGCCAGCAGTGGCCGGGACAGGGGGAGCAACGAGCAGTACTTC; cdr3_aa: CASSGRDRGSNEQYF
d_call: TRBD1; j_call: TRBJ1-2; clone_size: .; v_call: TRBV4-1; cdr3_length: 17; cdr3_nt: TGCGCCAGCAGCCAAGACGCCCGGCAGGGGGCGGGCTATGGCTACACCTTC; cdr3_aa: CASSQDARQGAGYGYTF
d_call: TRBD1; j_call: TRBJ2-5; clone_size: .; v_call: TRBV7-8; cdr3_length: 16; cdr3_nt: TGTGCCAGCAGCTTAGCGGCGGGACAGGGACTCGAGACCCAGTACTTC; cdr3_aa: CASSLAAGQGLETQYF
d_call: .; j_call: TRBJ1-1; clone_size: few; v_call: TRBV6-1; cdr3_length: 14; cdr3_nt: TGTGCCAGCAGTGAATCGGAGGAGAACACTGAAGCTTTCTTT; cdr3_aa: CASSESEENTEAFF
d_call: .; j_call: TRBJ2-2; clone_size: .; v_call: TRBV28; cdr3_length: 14; cdr3_nt: TGTGCCAGCCCCTGGGACACAGCGACCGGGGAGCTGTTTTTT; cdr3_aa: CASPWDTATGELFF
d_call: .; j_call: TRBJ2-7; clone_size: .; v_call: TRBV10-2; cdr3_length: 12; cdr3_nt: TGCGCCAGCAAGAAACGGGACTCCGAGCAGTACTTC; cdr3_aa: CASKKRDSEQYF
d_call: TRBD1; j_call: TRBJ1-5; clone_size: .; v_call: TRBV27; cdr3_length: 15; cdr3_nt: TGTGCCAGCAGTTCCGGGACAGGGGGCGGTCAGCCCCAGCATTTT; cdr3_aa: CASSSGTGGGQPQHF
d_call: .; j_call: TRBJ2-6; clone_size: .; v_call: TRBV4-2; cdr3_length: 16; cdr3_nt: TGTGCCAGCAGCCAAGATCGCGGAACTGGGGCCAACGTCCTGACTTTC; cdr3_aa: CASSQDRGTGANVLTF
d_call: .; j_call: TRBJ2-3; clone_size: once; v_call: TRBV27; cdr3_length: 13; cdr3_nt: TGTGCCAGCAGTTTTGTCTTAACAGATACGCAGTATTTT; cdr3_aa: CASSFVLTDTQYF
d_call: TRBD2; j_call: TRBJ2-1; clone_size: few; v_call: TRBV18; cdr3_length: 14; cdr3_nt: TGTGCCAGCTCACCCCCCGCGGGGGACAATGAGCAGTTCTTC; cdr3_aa: CASSPPAGDNEQFF
d_call: .; j_call: TRBJ1-1; clone_size: .; v_call: TRBV27; cdr3_length: 14; cdr3_nt: TGTGCCAGCAGTACGACAGTTGGGAACACTGAAGCTTTCTTT; cdr3_aa: CASSTTVGNTEAFF
d_call: TRBD1; j_call: TRBJ2-2; clone_size: .; v_call: TRBV5-1; cdr3_length: 15; cdr3_nt: TGCGCCAGCAGCTTCAACAGGGGGGACACCGGGGAGCTGTTTTTT; cdr3_aa: CASSFNRGDTGELFF
d_call: TRBD1; j_call: TRBJ2-5; clone_size: few; v_call: TRBV29-1; cdr3_length: 14; cdr3_nt: TGCAGCGTTGACACGACAGGGCGGCAAGAGACCCAGTACTTC; cdr3_aa: CSVDTTGRQETQYF
d_call: .; j_call: TRBJ1-4; clone_size: .; v_call: TRBV19; cdr3_length: 14; cdr3_nt: TGTGCCAGTAAAACCCCGGGTCTTGGTGAAAAACTGTTTTTT; cdr3_aa: CASKTPGLGEKLFF
d_call: .; j_call: TRBJ2-1; clone_size: .; v_call: TRBV6-5; cdr3_length: 14; cdr3_nt: TGTGCCAGCAGCCGGGACCACGCCACAGGGGAGCAGTTCTTC; cdr3_aa: CASSRDHATGEQFF
d_call: .; j_call: TRBJ1-3; clone_size: many; v_call: TRBV9; cdr3_length: 13; cdr3_nt: TGTGCCAGCAGCGTAGAAGGGGAAAACACCATATATTTT; cdr3_aa: CASSVEGENTIYF
d_call: TRBD1; j_call: TRBJ1-2; clone_size: few; v_call: TRBV19; cdr3_length: 13; cdr3_nt: TGTGCCAGTCGCGGGACAGGGCAATATGGCTACACCTTC; cdr3_aa: CASRGTGQYGYTF
d_call: TRBD2; j_call: TRBJ2-7; clone_size: .; v_call: TRBV5-6; cdr3_length: 16; cdr3_nt: TGTGCCAGCAGCCTATATAGCGGGAAAAGCTCCTACGAGCAGTACTTC; cdr3_aa: CASSLYSGKSSYEQYF
d_call: .; j_call: TRBJ2-1; clone_size: .; v_call: TRBV7-8; cdr3_length: 13; cdr3_nt: TGTGCCAGCAGACGTGACAGCTACAATGAGCAGTTCTTC; cdr3_aa: CASRRDSYNEQFF
d_call: .; j_call: TRBJ1-5; clone_size: .; v_call: TRBV2; cdr3_length: 15; cdr3_nt: TGTGCCAGCAGGGACAGCTTATATAGCAATCAGCCCCAGCATTTT; cdr3_aa: CASRDSLYSNQPQHF
d_call: .; j_call: TRBJ2-7; clone_size: .; v_call: TRBV28; cdr3_length: 13; cdr3_nt: TGTGCCAGCAGTTTGGGCAGCTCCTACGAGCAGTACTTC; cdr3_aa: CASSLGSSYEQYF
d_call: .; j_call: TRBJ2-5; clone_size: .; v_call: TRBV6-1; cdr3_length: 13; cdr3_nt: TGTGCCAGCAGTGAAGCAGAGCAAGAGACCCAGTACTTC; cdr3_aa: CASSEAEQETQYF
d_call: .; j_call: TRBJ2-3; clone_size: few; v_call: TRBV5-1; cdr3_length: 14; cdr3_nt: TGCGCCAGCAGCTTGGGACAGGCAAAAGATACGCAGTATTTT; cdr3_aa: CASSLGQAKDTQYF
d_call: TRBD1; j_call: TRBJ1-1; clone_size: medium-sized; v_call: TRBV29-1; cdr3_length: 12; cdr3_nt: TGCAGCGTGGACAGGGAGGGCACTGAAGCTTTCTTT; cdr3_aa: CSVDREGTEAFF
d_call: TRBD1; j_call: TRBJ1-1; clone_size: .; v_call: TRBV4-2; cdr3_length: 14; cdr3_nt: TGTGCCAGCAGCCAGGGGACAGGGGATACTGAAGCTTTCTTT; cdr3_aa: CASSQGTGDTEAFF
d_call: .; j_call: TRBJ2-2; clone_size: few; v_call: TRBV5-4; cdr3_length: 14; cdr3_nt: TGTGCCAGCAGCTTGGACAGCACCACCGGGGAGCTGTTTTTT; cdr3_aa: CASSLDSTTGELFF
d_call: .; j_call: TRBJ1-4; clone_size: .; v_call: TRBV6-5; cdr3_length: 16; cdr3_nt: TGTGCCAGCAGTTACGCGCGACAGTCAACTAATGAAAAACTGTTTTTT; cdr3_aa: CASSYARQSTNEKLFF
d_call: .; j_call: TRBJ2-7; clone_size: .; v_call: TRBV4-1; cdr3_length: 18; cdr3_nt: TGCGCCAGCAGCCAAGATCGGGTGGGGTCCGGGAGATCCCACGAGCAGTACTTC; cdr3_aa: CASSQDRVGSGRSHEQYF
d_call: TRBD2; j_call: TRBJ2-1; clone_size: .; v_call: TRBV28; cdr3_length: 18; cdr3_nt: TGTGCCAGCAGTTATCCGGGACTAGCGAGAGCTCCTGACAATGAGCAGTTCTTC; cdr3_aa: CASSYPGLARAPDNEQFF
d_call: .; j_call: TRBJ2-1; clone_size: .; v_call: TRBV5-8; cdr3_length: 15; cdr3_nt: TGTGCCAGCGGATGGGGGGAGAGCTCCTACAATGAGCAGTTCTTC; cdr3_aa: CASGWGESSYNEQFF
d_call: .; j_call: TRBJ2-4; clone_size: once; v_call: TRBV6-5; cdr3_length: 14; cdr3_nt: TGTGCCAGCAGTCTGGGACAGCGGAGGGACATTCAGTACTTC; cdr3_aa: CASSLGQRRDIQYF
d_call: .; j_call: TRBJ2-2; clone_size: .; v_call: TRBV7-9; cdr3_length: 15; cdr3_nt: TGTGCCAGCAGCCTGTGGGAGGCCGGATTGGGGGAGCTGTTTTTT; cdr3_aa: CASSLWEAGLGELFF
d_call: TRBD1; j_call: TRBJ2-3; clone_size: .; v_call: TRBV9; cdr3_length: 16; cdr3_nt: TGTGCCAGCAGCGTAGAGGCAGGGGGAGGCACAGATACGCAGTATTTT; cdr3_aa: CASSVEAGGGTDTQYF
d_call: .; j_call: TRBJ1-2; clone_size: once; v_call: TRBV29-1; cdr3_length: 14; cdr3_nt: TGCAGCGATGACCGTGGGGCGGAGAACTATGGCTACACCTTC; cdr3_aa: CSDDRGAENYGYTF
d_call: TRBD1; j_call: TRBJ1-5; clone_size: .; v_call: TRBV5-6; cdr3_length: 15; cdr3_nt: TGTGCCAGCACCTTTTCAGGGGGCGGCAATCAGCCCCAGCATTTT; cdr3_aa: CASTFSGGGNQPQHF
d_call: TRBD2; j_call: TRBJ2-1; clone_size: few; v_call: TRBV6-6; cdr3_length: 14; cdr3_nt: TGTGCCAGCATCAAAGCGGGAGTTGGCAATGAGCAGTTCTTC; cdr3_aa: CASIKAGVGNEQFF
d_call: .; j_call: TRBJ1-1; clone_size: .; v_call: TRBV28; cdr3_length: 13; cdr3_nt: TGTGCCAGCAGTTTAAAGGGGGTCACTGAAGCTTTCTTT; cdr3_aa: CASSLKGVTEAFF
d_call: TRBD1; j_call: TRBJ2-7; clone_size: .; v_call: TRBV7-2; cdr3_length: 17; cdr3_nt: TGTGCCAGCAGCTTAGATTATGCGACAGGGGCACCCTACGAGCAGTACTTC; cdr3_aa: CASSLDYATGAPYEQYF
d_call: TRBD1; j_call: TRBJ1-2; clone_size: .; v_call: TRBV14; cdr3_length: 15; cdr3_nt: TGTGCCAGCAGCCCAGGGACAGGGGTTCCGCATGGCTACACCTTC; cdr3_aa: CASSPGTGVPHGYTF
d_call: .; j_call: TRBJ1-5; clone_size: .; v_call: TRBV19; cdr3_length: 14; cdr3_nt: TGTGCCAGTAGCCTAGGAGCGAGCAATCAGCCCCAGCATTTT; cdr3_aa: CASSLGASNQPQHF
d_call: TRBD1; j_call: TRBJ2-3; clone_size: .; v_call: TRBV2; cdr3_length: 13; cdr3_nt: TGTGCCAGCAGTCTACAGGGGGCTGAAACGCAGTATTTT; cdr3_aa: CASSLQGAETQYF
d_call: TRBD2; j_call: TRBJ2-3; clone_size: .; v_call: TRBV28; cdr3_length: 15; cdr3_nt: TGTGGAACTAGCGGGAGGGCCGGTTGGACAGATACGCAGTATTTT; cdr3_aa: CGTSGRAGWTDTQYF
d_call: .; j_call: TRBJ1-1; clone_size: .; v_call: TRBV10-3; cdr3_length: 15; cdr3_nt: TGTGCCATCACCTCGGGTGGTTTCATGAACACTGAAGCTTTCTTT; cdr3_aa: CAITSGGFMNTEAFF
d_call: .; j_call: TRBJ2-3; clone_size: few; v_call: TRBV9; cdr3_length: 15; cdr3_nt: TGTGCCAGCAGCGGTTGGGGAGGTCGCACAGATACGCAGTATTTT; cdr3_aa: CASSGWGGRTDTQYF
d_call: .; j_call: TRBJ1-5; clone_size: .; v_call: TRBV5-8; cdr3_length: 16; cdr3_nt: TGTGCCAGCAGCCACCGGGACACTAAAAGTCGCCAGCCCCAGCATTTT; cdr3_aa: CASSHRDTKSRQPQHF
d_call: TRBD2; j_call: TRBJ2-2; clone_size: few; v_call: TRBV29-1; cdr3_length: 12; cdr3_nt: TGCAGCGTTGTGCGGGGGAACGGGGAGCTGTTTTTT; cdr3_aa: CSVVRGNGELFF
d_call: .; j_call: TRBJ2-7; clone_size: .; v_call: TRBV5-1; cdr3_length: 16; cdr3_nt: TGCGCCAGCAGCTTGGGGGGCGGGGGCGCGTCCTACGAGCAGTACTTC; cdr3_aa: CASSLGGGGASYEQYF
d_call: .; j_call: TRBJ2-2; clone_size: .; v_call: TRBV4-2; cdr3_length: 13; cdr3_nt: TGTGCCAGCAGCCAAGTCTCCACCGGGGAGCTGTTTTTT; cdr3_aa: CASSQVSTGELFF
d_call: TRBD2; j_call: TRBJ2-7; clone_size: once; v_call: TRBV2; cdr3_length: 15; cdr3_nt: TGTGCCAGCAGGACCCCTAGCGGGGCAGCCTACGAGCAGTACTTC; cdr3_aa: CASRTPSGAAYEQYF
d_call: .; j_call: TRBJ1-5; clone_size: .; v_call: TRBV7-9; cdr3_length: 14; cdr3_nt: TGTGCCAGCAGCTCAGACACAGCAAATCAGCCCCAGCATTTT; cdr3_aa: CASSSDTANQPQHF
d_call: TRBD2; j_call: TRBJ2-5; clone_size: few; v_call: TRBV2; cdr3_length: 16; cdr3_nt: TGTGCCAGCAGAGAGACTAGCGGGAGGGCCCAAGAGACCCAGTACTTC; cdr3_aa: CASRETSGRAQETQYF
d_call: .; j_call: TRBJ2-7; clone_size: .; v_call: TRBV7-9; cdr3_length: 13; cdr3_nt: TGTGCCAGCAGCTCCAGCCGGCGGGACGAGCAGTACTTC; cdr3_aa: CASSSSRRDEQYF
d_call: TRBD1; j_call: TRBJ2-2; clone_size: .; v_call: TRBV10-2; cdr3_length: 15; cdr3_nt: TGCGCCAGCAGTGAAAGGACAGGGGGCGGCGGGGAGCTGTTTTTT; cdr3_aa: CASSERTGGGGELFF